Listed below are T cell receptor beta chains from one sample, sequenced in a study of radiotherapy plus CTLA-4 blockade in lung cancer. Generated by immunoSEQ multiplex PCR, the TCRdb table keeps only in-frame clones and is missing some. The sample contains 53,000 or so clones, approximately 90% of which appear only once. This specimen was peripheral blood, taken from a patient treated with radiotherapy plus ipilimumab. The source is a human donor with non-small cell lung cancer whose response to radiotherapy plus ipilimumab could not be evaluated. Both conserved end residues are part of each CDR3. D genes are given only for firm matches. Size values are once, few and many counts, or a class for expanded clones, and some rows have none.

cdr3_nt: TGTGCCAGCAGTCCTACGGGGGGCGCAGCTTTCTTT
cdr3_aa: CASSPTGGAAFF
j_call: TRBJ1-1
clone_size: -
v_call: TRBV27
d_call: -

cdr3_nt: TGCAGCGGGGGGGGAGATACGCAGTATTTT
cdr3_aa: CSGGGDTQYF
j_call: TRBJ2-3
clone_size: -
v_call: TRBV29-1
d_call: TRBD2

cdr3_nt: TGTGCCAGCAGCCAGGGGACAGGGGGTTTCGAGACCCAGTACTTC
cdr3_aa: CASSQGTGGFETQYF
j_call: TRBJ2-5
clone_size: -
v_call: TRBV4-2
d_call: TRBD1

cdr3_nt: TGTGCCAGCAGTTTATTTTCGCGGAACTCTGGGGCCAACGTCCTGACTTTC
cdr3_aa: CASSLFSRNSGANVLTF
j_call: TRBJ2-6
clone_size: -
v_call: TRBV27
d_call: -

cdr3_nt: TGTGCCACCAGCACAAAGGGGGCCCGAAGGGCTTTCTTT
cdr3_aa: CATSTKGARRAFF
j_call: TRBJ1-1
clone_size: once
v_call: TRBV15
d_call: TRBD1

cdr3_nt: TGTGCCAGCAATAGACAGGGGGCAGGACGGACAGATACGCAGTATTTT
cdr3_aa: CASNRQGAGRTDTQYF
j_call: TRBJ2-3
clone_size: few
v_call: TRBV5-6
d_call: TRBD1

cdr3_nt: TGTGCCAGCTCCCGCCAGGAGACCCAGTACTTC
cdr3_aa: CASSRQETQYF
j_call: TRBJ2-5
clone_size: -
v_call: TRBV7-8
d_call: -

cdr3_nt: TGTGCCAGCAGCTTTGGGCAAGGCACGGCCTACGAGCAGTACTTC
cdr3_aa: CASSFGQGTAYEQYF
j_call: TRBJ2-7
clone_size: once
v_call: TRBV5-4
d_call: -

cdr3_nt: TGTGCCATCAGTGAGTCGGGGCCGGGCGAAAAACTGTTTTTT
cdr3_aa: CAISESGPGEKLFF
j_call: TRBJ1-4
clone_size: -
v_call: TRBV10-3
d_call: -

cdr3_nt: TGTGCCAGTAGTATATCGGGTCGGCAAAATCAGCCCCAGCATTTT
cdr3_aa: CASSISGRQNQPQHF
j_call: TRBJ1-5
clone_size: -
v_call: TRBV19
d_call: -

cdr3_nt: TGCGCCAGCAGCTTGGACAGGGGTTACAATGAGCAGTTCTTC
cdr3_aa: CASSLDRGYNEQFF
j_call: TRBJ2-1
clone_size: -
v_call: TRBV5-1
d_call: TRBD1

cdr3_nt: TGCGCCAGCAGCCTACAGGGGGCTAGAGAAAAACTGTTTTTT
cdr3_aa: CASSLQGAREKLFF
j_call: TRBJ1-4
clone_size: -
v_call: TRBV5-1
d_call: TRBD1

cdr3_nt: TGTGCCAGCAGCCCTTTCCCCCTTTGGACTAGCGGGAGGGCCTCTATTCGAGCGTACGAGCAGTACTTC
cdr3_aa: CASSPFPLWTSGRASIRAYEQYF
j_call: TRBJ2-7
clone_size: -
v_call: TRBV28
d_call: TRBD2

cdr3_nt: TGCGCCAGCAGCCAAGATGAGGGAGCGGGAGGCCCTGGGAGAGGGGATACGCAGTATTTT
cdr3_aa: CASSQDEGAGGPGRGDTQYF
j_call: TRBJ2-3
clone_size: -
v_call: TRBV4-3
d_call: TRBD2

cdr3_nt: TGTGCCAGCAGCCCCCCGCGGGAGGGGGGGCGACATACGCAGTATTTT
cdr3_aa: CASSPPREGGRHTQYF
j_call: TRBJ2-3
clone_size: once
v_call: TRBV14
d_call: TRBD2

cdr3_nt: TGTGCCAGCAGCTTTGGCCTAGCGGGGACAGATACGCAGTATTTT
cdr3_aa: CASSFGLAGTDTQYF
j_call: TRBJ2-3
clone_size: -
v_call: TRBV5-4
d_call: TRBD2

cdr3_nt: TGTGCCAGCAGTTCCCGGGACAGGGGAGGGGATACCGGGGAGCTGTTTTTT
cdr3_aa: CASSSRDRGGDTGELFF
j_call: TRBJ2-2
clone_size: -
v_call: TRBV28
d_call: TRBD1

cdr3_nt: TGTGCCTGGAGTGTACGGGGGAACGGGGAGACCCAGTACTTC
cdr3_aa: CAWSVRGNGETQYF
j_call: TRBJ2-5
clone_size: -
v_call: TRBV30
d_call: -

cdr3_nt: TGTGCCAGCAGTTGGACAGGATTCTACGAGCAGTACTTC
cdr3_aa: CASSWTGFYEQYF
j_call: TRBJ2-7
clone_size: once
v_call: TRBV28
d_call: TRBD1

cdr3_nt: TGTGCCAGTAGTCGACAGGGGGCGGATGATCGTAACACTGAAGCTTTCTTT
cdr3_aa: CASSRQGADDRNTEAFF
j_call: TRBJ1-1
clone_size: -
v_call: TRBV19
d_call: TRBD1

cdr3_nt: TGTGCCAGCAGCCGGGTTGCGGATGACGAGCAGTACTTC
cdr3_aa: CASSRVADDEQYF
j_call: TRBJ2-7
clone_size: few
v_call: TRBV7-9
d_call: -

cdr3_nt: TGTGCCAGCAAGAGCACCGGGGAGCTGTTTTTT
cdr3_aa: CASKSTGELFF
j_call: TRBJ2-2
clone_size: -
v_call: TRBV6-5
d_call: -

cdr3_nt: TGTGCCAGTAGTATGGGACTGAGCAATCAGCCCCAGCATTTT
cdr3_aa: CASSMGLSNQPQHF
j_call: TRBJ1-5
clone_size: once
v_call: TRBV19
d_call: -

cdr3_nt: TGTGCCAGCAGCTTAGGTAGCGAGCCCTACGAGCAGTACTTC
cdr3_aa: CASSLGSEPYEQYF
j_call: TRBJ2-7
clone_size: -
v_call: TRBV7-2
d_call: -

cdr3_nt: TGTGCCAGCAGGGCGGCCGGAGAGACCCAGTACTTC
cdr3_aa: CASRAAGETQYF
j_call: TRBJ2-5
clone_size: -
v_call: TRBV6-5
d_call: -

cdr3_nt: TGTGCCAGCAGCTTACAGGGGGCAAGTGGAAACACCATATATTTT
cdr3_aa: CASSLQGASGNTIYF
j_call: TRBJ1-3
clone_size: -
v_call: TRBV7-2
d_call: TRBD1

cdr3_nt: TGTGCCAGCAGCCTACTAGAGGGCACTGAAGCTTTCTTT
cdr3_aa: CASSLLEGTEAFF
j_call: TRBJ1-1
clone_size: once
v_call: TRBV7-9
d_call: -

cdr3_nt: TGTGCCAGCAGCATCTGGGGGACAGGGGCCCCCGAGCAGTACTTC
cdr3_aa: CASSIWGTGAPEQYF
j_call: TRBJ2-7
clone_size: -
v_call: TRBV2
d_call: TRBD1

cdr3_nt: TGTGCCAGCAGTGACGACACTAGCGGGAGCGATGAGCAGTTCTTC
cdr3_aa: CASSDDTSGSDEQFF
j_call: TRBJ2-1
clone_size: -
v_call: TRBV6-4
d_call: TRBD2

cdr3_nt: TGTGCCAGCAGTTACTCGGGGACAGGGGCTAATGAAAAACTGTTTTTT
cdr3_aa: CASSYSGTGANEKLFF
j_call: TRBJ1-4
clone_size: -
v_call: TRBV6-5
d_call: TRBD1

cdr3_nt: TGTGCCAGTAAGAGGGAGGCCTTCTCGCCGAACACCGGGGAGCTGTTTTTT
cdr3_aa: CASKREAFSPNTGELFF
j_call: TRBJ2-2
clone_size: once
v_call: TRBV19
d_call: -

cdr3_nt: TGTGCCAGCAGCTTGTATCAGGCCCCAGGCGGGTCCACTGAAGCTTTCTTT
cdr3_aa: CASSLYQAPGGSTEAFF
j_call: TRBJ1-1
clone_size: once
v_call: TRBV5-5
d_call: -

cdr3_nt: TGCGCCAGCAGCTTGTCCAGTAACACTGAAGCTTTCTTT
cdr3_aa: CASSLSSNTEAFF
j_call: TRBJ1-1
clone_size: -
v_call: TRBV5-1
d_call: -

cdr3_nt: TGTGCCAGCAGCGAGTCCCAGGCCACAGATACGCAGTATTTT
cdr3_aa: CASSESQATDTQYF
j_call: TRBJ2-3
clone_size: -
v_call: TRBV7-7
d_call: -

cdr3_nt: TGTGCCAGCAGCGGGGACATCGGTGGCTACACCTTC
cdr3_aa: CASSGDIGGYTF
j_call: TRBJ1-2
clone_size: -
v_call: TRBV5-5
d_call: -

cdr3_nt: TGTGCCAGCAGCTTAGACACAGGGAGGGGTTCACCCCTCCACTTT
cdr3_aa: CASSLDTGRGSPLHF
j_call: TRBJ1-6
clone_size: -
v_call: TRBV7-9
d_call: -

cdr3_nt: TGTGCCAGCAGTCCCGGAGGGAGCAATCAGCCCCAGCATTTT
cdr3_aa: CASSPGGSNQPQHF
j_call: TRBJ1-5
clone_size: -
v_call: TRBV28
d_call: -

cdr3_nt: TGCGCCAGCAGGGGGGGACTGGCCTCCCGATATGGCTACACCTTC
cdr3_aa: CASRGGLASRYGYTF
j_call: TRBJ1-2
clone_size: -
v_call: TRBV10-2
d_call: -

cdr3_nt: TGCGCCAGCAGCTTGGTAGCGGACACTGAAGCTTTCTTT
cdr3_aa: CASSLVADTEAFF
j_call: TRBJ1-1
clone_size: -
v_call: TRBV5-1
d_call: -

cdr3_nt: TGCGCCAGCAGCCAAGAAAGGGTTGGCGGGATGGGCAATGAGCAGTTCTTC
cdr3_aa: CASSQERVGGMGNEQFF
j_call: TRBJ2-1
clone_size: -
v_call: TRBV4-1
d_call: -

cdr3_nt: TGTGCCAGCTCAGCGGCTAGCACAGATACGCAGTATTTT
cdr3_aa: CASSAASTDTQYF
j_call: TRBJ2-3
clone_size: -
v_call: TRBV18
d_call: -

cdr3_nt: TGTGCCAGCAGCTCAACGCCGGGACTCTCCCCCGGGGAGCTGTTTTTT
cdr3_aa: CASSSTPGLSPGELFF
j_call: TRBJ2-2
clone_size: -
v_call: TRBV7-9
d_call: -

cdr3_nt: TGTGCCAGCAGCTTGGGACAGGGGAACACTGAAGCTTTCTTT
cdr3_aa: CASSLGQGNTEAFF
j_call: TRBJ1-1
clone_size: -
v_call: TRBV11-2
d_call: TRBD1

cdr3_nt: TGTGCCAGCAGCCGGGGACAGGCTGGAAACACCATATATTTT
cdr3_aa: CASSRGQAGNTIYF
j_call: TRBJ1-3
clone_size: few
v_call: TRBV2
d_call: TRBD1

cdr3_nt: TGTGCCAGTAACAGGGTGGGCGGGGAGCTGTTTTTT
cdr3_aa: CASNRVGGELFF
j_call: TRBJ2-2
clone_size: -
v_call: TRBV19
d_call: -